This TCR beta chain came from a study of Ad26.COV2.S vaccination and SARS-CoV-2 variants. General observations from the study: Recipients of either vaccine or placebo displayed similar breadth of non-spike TCRs. Analytic work on TCR breadth and depth might have understated the full extent of total T cell responses. People given the vaccine had a wider spike-specific TCR breadth than placebo recipients did.

The treatment here: some 19 received Ad26.COV2.S at low or high dose, single or two shots; roughly five received placebo; per-sample allocation not given. The samples were gathered on day 63 after the first injection of vaccine or placebo. Clones were read by immunoSEQ multiplex PCR, and TCRdb kept only the in-frame ones, dropping some. The sample contains about 280,000 clones, approximately 87% of which appear only once. Comments on this clone: Its antigen is as yet unknown.

The sequenced sample was peripheral blood, obtained in a trial of Ad26.COV2.S vaccine versus placebo. This TCR was sampled from a person between 18 and 59 years old who received the Ad26.COV2.S COVID-19 vaccine or a placebo.

The CDR3 region is CASSLWGETEAFF. In nucleotides, the CDR3 is TGTGCCAGCAGCCTATGGGGGGAGACTGAAGCTTTCTTT. The chain couples TRBV11-2 to TRBJ1-1; the D gene is possibly TRBD1 (5 bases). Germline lookup yields CDR1 SGHAT and CDR2 FQNNGV. V lost 5 bases, J lost 5 bases, and 12 bases lay in between. The CDR3 contains 13 residues.